This T cell receptor beta chain was found in a study of shared clonotypes between healthy human individuals. Assay used: immunoSEQ multiplex PCR; TCRdb lists only in-frame clones, some missing. The table lists about 1.9 million clones, 93% of them singletons. Positive CCR7 selection of CD45RO-negative cells yielded the naive CD8 cells, and terminally differentiated effector memory CD45RA+ cells were excluded. Germline values: CDR1 MDHEN, CDR2 SYDVKM. The CDR3 contains 14 residues. With 7 bases removed from V and 4 bases from J, the gap between germline ends came to 16 bases. This TCR derives from a man aged 18 to 35 in good health. Some clones in this sample may be carry-over from other donors' samples. V and J are TRBV28 and TRBJ1-1; D call uncertain. The material sequenced was naive CD8+ T cells from PBMCs. CDR3 sequence (DNA): TGTGCCAGCAAGATCTCGGAGGGAAGCACTGAAGCTTTCTTT. Translated, it gives CASKISEGSTEAFF.